The 11 T cell receptor beta chains below were found in one sample sequenced in a study of technical replicates of blood from a handful of donors. Assay used: immunoSEQ multiplex PCR; TCRdb lists only in-frame clones, some missing. The sample holds approximately 65,000 clones; approximately 86% are singletons and the top ten take roughly 5%. The sample was PBMCs. These receptors were taken from a human donor in good health. Some clones in this sample may be carry-over from other donors' samples.

On this clone itself: In the same sample, other DNA sequences code for this CDR3. V and J are TRBV29-1 and TRBJ2-7; 9 positions agree with TRBD1. The germline V gene has CDR1 SQVTM and CDR2 ANQGSEA. CDR3 length: 12 residues. The J segment lost 3 bases and the V segment lost 7 bases, leaving 4 bases of the junction unmatched. CDR3 DNA sequence: TGCAGCGCCATGACAGGGGGCTACGAGCAGTACTTC. The encoded protein is CSAMTGGYEQYF.

The genes are TRBV5-6 and TRBJ1-5, with TRBD1 as a possible D gene (6 bases). The CDR3 is 15 amino acids. Trimming took 4 bases from V and 3 from J, leaving 14 bases between them. Germline V gene data show CDR1 as SGHDT and CDR2 as YYEEEE. The CDR3 nucleotides are TGTGCCAGCAGCCCCGGGGGGGGGCTCAATCAGCCCCAGCATTTT. As protein: CASSPGGGLNQPQHF.

The chain recombines TRBV27 with TRBJ2-3; 14 nucleotides match TRBD2. J gave up 5 bases and V 2 bases, and 15 bases lay outside the gene matches. The germline V gene encodes CDR1 MNHEY and CDR2 SMNVEV (reference sequence). This CDR3 is built from 20 residues. CDR3 sequence: CASSLGLGLAGANGKDTQYF. The DNA for the CDR3 is TGTGCCAGCAGTTTAGGGTTGGGACTAGCGGGAGCAAATGGGAAAGATACGCAGTATTTT.

The sample holds a few counts of this clone. The genes are TRBV6-4 and TRBJ2-1, with TRBD2 identical over 10 bases. Trimming took 6 bases from V and 3 from J; bases not matched to a gene: 5. Germline-derived CDR1 and CDR2 are MRHNA and SNTAGT. The CDR3 totals 15 residues. As DNA, the CDR3 is TGTGCCAGCAGCGAAGCGGGGGGGAGCTACAATGAGCAGTTCTTC. Translating gives CASSEAGGSYNEQFF.

V is TRBV4-1 and J is TRBJ2-3; D is uncertain. The CDR3 loop spans 16 amino acids. CDR1 MGHRA and CDR2 YSYEKL come from the germline V gene. V lost 2 bases to trimming and J lost 6 bases, with 18 bases between them. CDR3 nucleotide sequence: TGCGCCAGCAGCCAACAACTTACCGCCGGTATGGATACGCAGTATTTT. Amino acid sequence: CASSQQLTAGMDTQYF.

The chain combines TRBV7-2 with TRBJ2-7, with 7 bases matching TRBD1. The CDR3 spans 15 residues. The junction had 11 bases not matched to a gene; V was cut back by 5 bases and J by 4 bases. Germline V gene lookup returns CDR1 SGHTA and CDR2 FQGNSA. Here the CDR3 DNA reads TGTGCCAGCAGCAGGGACAGTGGAGCCCAATACGAGCAGTACTTC. Encoded protein: CASSRDSGAQYEQYF.

The V and J genes are TRBV7-6 and TRBJ1-5; the match to TRBD1 covers 7 bases. The CDR3 runs 16 residues. V shed 1 base and J 7 bases; nucleotides not matched to a gene: 10. The germline V gene has CDR1 SGHVS and CDR2 FNYEAQ. CDR3 sequence reads: CASSLETGANSQPQHF. The CDR3 DNA sequence: TGTGCCAGCAGCTTAGAAACAGGGGCAAACTCGCAGCCCCAGCATTTT.

This chain links TRBV7-8 with TRBJ2-7; 9 nucleotides align to TRBD1. CDR1 SGHVS and CDR2 FQNEAQ come from the germline V gene. V was clipped by 1 base and J by 6 bases; unmatched bases: 4. The CDR3 contains 14 residues. The CDR3 here is CASSLDRGLGEQYF. The CDR3 DNA follows: TGTGCCAGCAGCTTAGACAGGGGGCTGGGCGAGCAGTACTTC. The whole variable domain, remainder taken from reference TRBV7-8 and TRBJ2-7, is GAGVSQSPRYKVAKRGQDVALRCDPISGHVSLFWYQQALGQGPEFLTYFQNEAQLDKSGLPSDRFFAERPEGSVSTLKIQRTQQEDSAVYLCASSLDRGLGEQYFGPGTRLTVT.

The J gene is TRBJ1-3, the V gene TRBV7-9; D gene ambiguous. Germline V gives CDR1 SEHNR, CDR2 FQNEAQ (reference sequence). V lost 7 bases and J 0 bases, leaving 13 bases between the germline ends. CDR3 size: 15 residues. The CDR3 DNA reads as TGTGCCAGCATCCTTTGGGCGTCCTCTGGAAACACCATATATTTT. Protein product: CASILWASSGNTIYF.

The chain has TRBV4-1 and TRBJ2-3; the match to TRBD2 covers 8 bases. Germline values: CDR1 MGHRA, CDR2 YSYEKL. The CDR3 spans 15 residues. V shed 1 base and J 6 bases; nucleotides not matched to a gene: 6. CDR3 sequence reads: CASSQVWTSWDTQYF. For the CDR3, the DNA is TGCGCCAGCAGCCAAGTATGGACTAGCTGGGATACGCAGTATTTT.

The genes are TRBV2 and TRBJ2-1, with 13 bases fitting TRBD2. CDR1 and CDR2 (germline): SNHLY, FYNNEI. The CDR3 is 15 amino acids. V shed 5 bases and J 6 bases; nucleotides not matched to a gene: 4. DNA of the CDR3: TGTGCCAGCAGTCGACTAGCGGGGGGCCGCAATGAGCAGTTCTTC. Its translation: CASSRLAGGRNEQFF. Full variable domain (outside the CDR3, taken from reference TRBV2 and TRBJ2-1): EPEVTQTPSHQVTQMGQEVILRCVPISNHLYFYWYRQILGQKVEFLVSFYNNEISEKSEIFDDQFSVERPDGSNFTLKIRSTKLEDSAMYFCASSRLAGGRNEQFFGPGTRLTVL.